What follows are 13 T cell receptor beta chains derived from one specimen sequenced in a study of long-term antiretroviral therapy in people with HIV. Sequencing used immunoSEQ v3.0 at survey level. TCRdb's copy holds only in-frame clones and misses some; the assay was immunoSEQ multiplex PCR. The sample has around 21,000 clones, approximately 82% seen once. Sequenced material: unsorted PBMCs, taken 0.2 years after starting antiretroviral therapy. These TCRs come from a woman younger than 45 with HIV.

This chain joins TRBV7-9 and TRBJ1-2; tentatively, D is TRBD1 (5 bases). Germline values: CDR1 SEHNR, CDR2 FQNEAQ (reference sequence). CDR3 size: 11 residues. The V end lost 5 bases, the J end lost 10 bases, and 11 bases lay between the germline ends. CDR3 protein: CASSPGAAYTF. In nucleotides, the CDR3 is TGTGCCAGCAGCCCTGGGGCCGCCTACACCTTC.

The CDR3 region is CASSPLGGRTDTQYF. CDR3 bases: TGTGCCAGCAGCCCCCTAGGGGGGCGCACAGATACGCAGTATTTT. The genes are TRBV7-8 and TRBJ2-3; D might be TRBD1 or TRBD2, each matching 6 bases. This CDR3 contains 15 residues. The V end lost 5 bases, the J end lost 1 base, and 13 bases lay between the germline ends. The germline gives CDR1 SGHVS, CDR2 FQNEAQ.

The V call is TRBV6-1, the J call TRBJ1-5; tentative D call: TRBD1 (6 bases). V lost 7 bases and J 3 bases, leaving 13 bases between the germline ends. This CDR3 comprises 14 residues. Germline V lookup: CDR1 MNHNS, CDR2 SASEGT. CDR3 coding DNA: TGTGCCAGCACCGAGGACAGATTCAATCAGCCCCAGCATTTT. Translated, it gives CASTEDRFNQPQHF.

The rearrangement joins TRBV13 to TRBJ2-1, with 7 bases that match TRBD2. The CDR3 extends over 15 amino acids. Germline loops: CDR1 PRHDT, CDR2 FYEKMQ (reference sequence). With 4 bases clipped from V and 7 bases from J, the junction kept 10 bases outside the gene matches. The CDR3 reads CASSSSPRGENEQFF. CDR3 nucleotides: TGTGCCAGCAGCTCCTCCCCCCGGGGGGAGAATGAGCAGTTCTTC.

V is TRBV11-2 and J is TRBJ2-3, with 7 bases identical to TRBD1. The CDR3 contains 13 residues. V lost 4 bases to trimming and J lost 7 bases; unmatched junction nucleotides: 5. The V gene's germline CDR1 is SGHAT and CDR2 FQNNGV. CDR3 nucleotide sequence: TGTGCCAGCAGCTCCTCAGGGGGTCATACGCAGTATTTT. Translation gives CASSSSGGHTQYF.

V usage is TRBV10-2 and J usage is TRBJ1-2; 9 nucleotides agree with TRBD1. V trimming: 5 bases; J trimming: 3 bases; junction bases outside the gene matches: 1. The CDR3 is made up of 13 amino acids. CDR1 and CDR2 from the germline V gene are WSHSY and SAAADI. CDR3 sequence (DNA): TGCGCCAGCAGTTGGACAGGGGACTATGGCTACACCTTC. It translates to CASSWTGDYGYTF.

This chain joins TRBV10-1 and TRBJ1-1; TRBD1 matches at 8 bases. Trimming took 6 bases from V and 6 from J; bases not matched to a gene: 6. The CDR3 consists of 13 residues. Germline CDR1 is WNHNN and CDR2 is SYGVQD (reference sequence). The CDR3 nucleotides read TGCGCCAGCAGCTACACAGGGGGGTCTGAAGCTTTCTTT. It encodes CASSYTGGSEAFF.

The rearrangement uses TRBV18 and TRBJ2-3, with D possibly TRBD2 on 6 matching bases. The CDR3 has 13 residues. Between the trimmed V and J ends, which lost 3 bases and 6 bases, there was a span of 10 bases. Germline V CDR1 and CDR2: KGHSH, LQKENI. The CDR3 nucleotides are TGTGCCAGCTCACCTCAGACTAGGGATACGCAGTATTTT. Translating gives CASSPQTRDTQYF.

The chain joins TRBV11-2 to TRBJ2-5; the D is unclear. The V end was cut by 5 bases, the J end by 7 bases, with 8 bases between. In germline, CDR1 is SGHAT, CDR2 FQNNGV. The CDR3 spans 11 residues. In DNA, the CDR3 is TGTGCCAGCAGCCCCGGCGGGACCCAGTACTTC. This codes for CASSPGGTQYF.

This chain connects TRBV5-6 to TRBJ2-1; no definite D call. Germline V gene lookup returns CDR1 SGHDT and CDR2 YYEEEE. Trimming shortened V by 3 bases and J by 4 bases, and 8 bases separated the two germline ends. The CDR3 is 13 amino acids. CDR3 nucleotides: TGTGCCAGCAGCTCTGGTACTTACAATGAGCAGTTCTTC. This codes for CASSSGTYNEQFF.

CDR3 protein: CASSEDGFYNEQFF. The CDR3 nucleotides read TGCGCCAGCAGCGAGGATGGCTTCTACAATGAGCAGTTCTTC. The chain uses TRBV5-1 and TRBJ2-1, with D uncertain. Germline V gene lookup returns CDR1 SGHRS and CDR2 YFSETQ. The CDR3 extends over 14 amino acids. Trimming cost V 4 bases and J 3 bases, with 11 bases left between them.

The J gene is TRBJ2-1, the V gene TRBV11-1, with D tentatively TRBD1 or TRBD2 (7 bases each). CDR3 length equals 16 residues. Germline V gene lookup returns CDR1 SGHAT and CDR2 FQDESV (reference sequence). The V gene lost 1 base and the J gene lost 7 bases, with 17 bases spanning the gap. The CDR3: CASSLVRGGPFNEQFF. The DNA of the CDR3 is TGTGCCAGCAGCTTAGTCAGGGGGGGGCCTTTTAATGAGCAGTTCTTC. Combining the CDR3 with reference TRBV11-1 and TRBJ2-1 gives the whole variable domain EAEVAQSPRYKITEKSQAVAFWCDPISGHATLYWYRQILGQGPELLVQFQDESVVDDSQLPKDRFSAERLKGVDSTLKIQPAELGDSAMYLCASSLVRGGPFNEQFFGPGTRLTVL.

This CDR3 is CASSSGTSGGYEQYF. The CDR3, as DNA: TGTGCCAGCAGCTCTGGGACTAGCGGGGGGTACGAGCAGTACTTC. The gene calls are TRBV5-4 and TRBJ2-7; TRBD2 matches 15 bases. In germline, CDR1 is SGHNT, CDR2 YYREEE (reference sequence). Unmatched junction bases numbered 2, after V lost 3 bases and J lost 4 bases. This CDR3 spans 15 amino acids.